The rows below give T cell receptor beta chains drawn from one sample of a study of post-analysis software for immune sequencing data. TCRdb processed the PCR reads anew with MiXCR; each CDR3 protein has one entry. This sample has about 540,000 distinct CDR3 sequences; around 34% occur once, and the top ten carry 6%. The material sequenced was blood. Receptors originate from a girl younger than 18 with multiple sclerosis. The CDR3 runs from the conserved cysteine through the conserved F or W. The D gene is left open where the match is weak. The size entry is marked missing in some rows and otherwise reads once, few, many or a size class.

clone size	V gene	D gene	CDR3 length	J gene	CDR3 protein	CDR3 DNA
-	TRBV4-3	-	16	TRBJ2-1	CASSQEGRSYNNEQFF	TGCGCCAGCAGCCAAGAAGGTCGGAGCTATAACAATGAGCAGTTCTTC
once	TRBV10-3	-	13	TRBJ1-1	CAITREVKTEAFF	TGTGCCATCACCCGGGAGGTCAAAACTGAAGCTTTCTTT
-	TRBV7-3	-	14	TRBJ2-7	CASSPDRYNGEQYF	TGTGCCAGCAGCCCTGACCGATATAACGGCGAGCAGTACTTC
few	TRBV12-3/TRBV12-4	TRBD2	15	TRBJ2-7	CASSPSRTSGYEQYF	TGTGCCAGCAGCCCATCCCGGACTAGCGGCTACGAGCAGTACTTC
-	TRBV27	-	16	TRBJ1-4	CASSLYSGTTNEKLFF	TGTGCCAGCAGTTTGTATTCGGGAACAACTAATGAAAAACTGTTTTTT
-	TRBV7-9	-	14	TRBJ1-3	CASSLDGLPVFEYF	TGTGCCAGCAGCCTAGACGGTCTACCAGTTTTCGAATATTTT
many	TRBV10-2	-	14	TRBJ2-1	CASSESGGYNEQFF	TGCGCCAGCAGTGAGTCGGGCGGATACAATGAGCAGTTCTTC
-	TRBV7-8	TRBD1	13	TRBJ2-1	CASSTPGQGPQFF	TGTGCCAGCAGCACTCCGGGACAGGGACCCCAGTTCTTC
few	TRBV6-6	-	13	TRBJ2-4	CASSYRGEHIQYF	TGTGCCAGCAGTTACCGAGGGGAGCACATTCAGTACTTC
-	TRBV6-4	-	14	TRBJ1-1	CASSSTGRVNEAFF	TGTGCCAGCAGCAGCACCGGGAGGGTTAATGAAGCTTTCTTT